The text below deals with one T cell receptor beta chain. TCRdb keeps only in-frame clones here, not all; method: immunoSEQ multiplex PCR. The data contain roughly 56,000 clones, more than 80% of them singletons. The sample comes from a study of siplizumab effects on memory and regulatory T cells. V was shortened by 3 bases and J by 7 bases, with 11 bases between the two germline ends. The CDR3 extends over 12 amino acids. Germline V gives CDR1 SGDLS, CDR2 YYNGEE. The gene calls are TRBV9 and TRBJ2-7, with D possibly matching TRBD1 (5 bases). This clonotype was sampled from a human donor in good health. Specimen: CD8+ T cells sorted from blood. The CDR3 region is CASSGTGREQYF. Here the CDR3 DNA reads TGTGCCAGCAGCGGTACAGGCCGAGAGCAGTACTTC.